This T cell receptor beta chain was retrieved from a study of OX40 agonist ivuxolimab in advanced cancers. Study outcomes and limitations: Among the least clonally expanded were partial responders at 0.1-3.0 mg/kg. Antigen specificity remained undetermined for the expanded peripheral T cells. At doses 0.1 to 3.0 mg/kg, CD4+ and CD8+ clones expanded.

The CDR3 is made up of 14 amino acids. The V gene end was trimmed by 4 bases and the J gene end by 3 bases; junction bases not matched to a gene: 5. Germline values: CDR1 SGHAT, CDR2 FQNNGV. Profiled with immunoSEQ multiplex PCR; TCRdb holds only in-frame clones, not every one. This table holds 65,000 to 85,000 clones, 90% to 95% found once. For this clone: Its specificity is unknown.

Sequenced material: CD4+ or CD8+ T cells sorted from blood, taken in a trial of the OX40 agonist ivuxolimab. V usage is TRBV11-2 and J usage is TRBJ2-5; the match to TRBD1 covers 7 bases. The receptor was derived from an adult with an advanced solid tumor such as melanoma, head and neck, liver or kidney cancer. In DNA form, the CDR3 reads TGTGCCAGCAGCTCGAGACAGGGAAAAGAGACCCAGTACTTC. This gives the protein CASSSRQGKETQYF. Combining the CDR3 with reference TRBV11-2 and TRBJ2-5 gives the whole variable domain EAGVAQSPRYKIIEKRQSVAFWCNPISGHATLYWYQQILGQGPKLLIQFQNNGVVDDSQLPKDRFSAERLKGVDSTLKIQPAKLEDSAVYLCASSSRQGKETQYFGPGTRLLVL.